The 18 T cell receptor beta chains given below trace back to one sample, sequenced in a study of T cells in Graves' hyperthyroidism and ophthalmopathy. TCR beta CDR3 regions were amplified from RNA transcripts. During a first-round RT-PCR of the TCR CDR3, the HTBI primer set was used. TCRdb redid the calling of the multiplex PCR reads with MiXCR, one entry per CDR3 protein. This sample has around 350,000 distinct CDR3 sequences, with around 16% found just once. Sequenced input: blood. These receptor sequences come from a woman between 18 and 29 years old with Graves' hyperthyroidism that later progressed to Graves' ophthalmopathy.

This clonotype appeared many times. The genes are TRBV28 and TRBJ2-7, with a tentative D call TRBD1 (8 bases). Germline V gene data show CDR1 as MDHEN and CDR2 as SYDVKM. This CDR3 is 17 amino acids long. The CDR3 protein is CDAPPRPDREGPYEQYF. For the CDR3, the DNA is TGTGACGCCCCCCCTCGGCCGGACAGGGAGGGCCCCTACGAGCAGTACTTC.

This chain connects TRBV20-1 to TRBJ1-6; 11 positions match TRBD1. Trimming took 3 bases from V and 10 from J; bases not matched to a gene: 5. The length of the CDR3 is 14 residues. Germline CDR1 and CDR2: DFQATT and SNEGSKA (reference sequence). This CDR3 reads CSASPGTGGSPLHF. The CDR3 bases are TGCAGTGCTAGCCCTGGGACAGGGGGATCACCCCTCCACTTT.

V usage is TRBV5-6 and J usage is TRBJ1-2; D remains ambiguous. The CDR3 length is 13 residues. V lost 0 bases and J lost 7, with 10 bases in between. Germline values: CDR1 SGHDT, CDR2 YYEEEE. CDR3 in DNA: TGTGCCAGCAGCTTGGAGGAGCGGCCTGGCTACACCTTC. It yields the protein CASSLEERPGYTF.

The J gene is TRBJ1-5, the V gene TRBV5-8; TRBD1 might be the D (6 bases). V shed 4 bases and J shed 5 bases, with 22 bases lying between them. This CDR3 is built from 17 residues. Germline CDR1 SGHTS, CDR2 YDEGEE. The CDR3 DNA is TGTGCCAGCAGCGTGGGCCTCCCGCAGGGGTCCTATCAGCCCCAGCATTTT. Its translation: CASSVGLPQGSYQPQHF.

This clonotype showed up just a few times. This chain uses TRBV30 with TRBJ2-4, with D hard to call. CDR3 length: 16 residues. V was trimmed by 0 bases and J by 2 bases, leaving 14 bases between them. Germline V lookup: CDR1 GTSNPN, CDR2 SVGIG (reference sequence). CDR3 amino acids: CAWSVTHGSTKNIQYF. CDR3 coding DNA: TGTGCCTGGAGTGTAACTCATGGCAGCACCAAAAACATTCAGTACTTC.

This clonotype was observed many times. This chain connects TRBV2 to TRBJ2-3; D is possibly TRBD1 or TRBD2 (5 bases each). The CDR3 totals 13 residues. Germline CDR1 and CDR2: SNHLY and FYNNEI. Trimming removed 6 bases from V and 3 bases from J, with 10 bases in between. The CDR3 nucleotides are TGTGCCAGCAGCGAGGGACGAACAGATACGCAGTATTTT. Its translation: CASSEGRTDTQYF.

This clonotype was observed at least ten times. The V and J genes are TRBV5-1 and TRBJ2-7; no clear D gene. CDR1 is SGHRS and CDR2 is YFSETQ in the germline V gene. This CDR3 spans 13 amino acids. V lost 1 base and J 7 bases, leaving 12 bases between the germline ends. CDR3 loop: CASSLLGTWEQYF. The CDR3 region has the DNA TGCGCCAGCAGCTTGCTGGGCACCTGGGAGCAGTACTTC.

The chain combines TRBV9 with TRBJ1-3; unclear D gene. The length of the CDR3 is 16 residues. The V and J ends lost 0 bases and 0 bases respectively, with 10 bases between them. Germline CDR1 and CDR2: SGDLS and YYNGEE. The CDR3 is CASSVEPGGSGNTIYF. CDR3 coding DNA: TGTGCCAGCAGCGTAGAGCCGGGAGGCTCTGGAAACACCATATATTTT. Full variable domain (remainder filled in from reference TRBV9 and TRBJ1-3): DSGVTQTPKHLITATGQRVTLRCSPRSGDLSVYWYQQSLDQGLQFLIQYYNGEERAKGNILERFSAQQFPDLHSELNLSSLELGDSALYFCASSVEPGGSGNTIYFGEGSWLTVV.

The CDR3 here is CASSQDRGDWTQYF. CDR3 DNA sequence: TGCGCCAGCAGCCAAGATCGGGGTGATTGGACCCAGTACTTC. The chain employs TRBV4-3 and TRBJ2-5, with D maybe TRBD2 (5 bases). V was shortened by 0 bases and J by 7 bases, with 12 bases between the two germline ends. This CDR3 has 14 residues. Germline V lookup: CDR1 LGHNA, CDR2 YSLEER.

V usage is TRBV3-1 and J usage is TRBJ2-7; D is unclear. Germline V gene data show CDR1 as LGHDT and CDR2 as YNNKEL (reference sequence). The V end was cut by 0 bases, the J end by 0 bases, with 12 bases between. The CDR3 loop spans 16 amino acids. CDR3 amino acids: CASSQDLRRSSYEQYF. The DNA for the CDR3 is TGTGCCAGCAGCCAAGACCTTAGAAGGTCCTCCTACGAGCAGTACTTC.

Only one count was recorded for this clonotype. The chain is built from TRBV4-1 and TRBJ2-7, with 13 bases identical to TRBD2. V lost 7 bases to trimming and J lost 7 bases; unmatched junction nucleotides: 10. Germline V gives CDR1 MGHRA, CDR2 YSYEKL. CDR3 length equals 15 residues. The CDR3 is CASNPTSGRANEQYF. The CDR3, as DNA: TGCGCCAGCAACCCAACTAGCGGGAGGGCCAATGAGCAGTACTTC.

This clonotype came up many times. The genes are TRBV5-1 and TRBJ2-7; D is perhaps TRBD1 or TRBD2 (5 bases each). Trimming cost V 0 bases and J 6 bases, with 10 bases left between them. This CDR3 region has 13 residues. Per germline, CDR1 SGHRS and CDR2 YFSETQ. CDR3 residues: CASSLAGTLEQYF. DNA for the CDR3: TGCGCCAGCAGCTTGGCCGGGACCCTCGAGCAGTACTTC.

This clonotype was counted many times. The V and J genes are TRBV4-3 and TRBJ2-3; 12 positions agree with TRBD2. The germline V gene has CDR1 LGHNA and CDR2 YSLEER. This CDR3 spans 17 amino acids. The ends lost 0 bases at V and 1 base at J; junction bases unmatched: 2. The CDR3 sequence: CASSQEGLAGRTDTQYF. CDR3 in DNA: TGCGCCAGCAGCCAAGAGGGACTAGCGGGCCGCACAGATACGCAGTATTTT.

With regard to this clonotype: This may stem from a read error, because a much larger clone lies one nucleotide away. CDR3 sequence (DNA): TGTGCCAGCAGCGCCACCGACATAACAGACACTGAAGCTTTCTTT. Its translation: CASSATDITDTEAFF. The chain carries TRBV7-2 and TRBJ1-1, with no clear D. V lost 5 bases to trimming and J lost 3 bases, with 16 bases between them. Per germline, CDR1 SGHTA and CDR2 FQGNSA. This CDR3 region has 15 residues.

There are many counts of this clonotype. The V call is TRBV7-9, the J call TRBJ1-5; D unresolved. CDR3 length equals 17 residues. Germline V lookup: CDR1 SEHNR, CDR2 FQNEAQ (reference sequence). Trimming stripped 4 bases from V and 3 bases from J, with 19 bases between. CDR3: CASSSDFQPLFNQPQHF. For the CDR3, the DNA is TGTGCCAGCAGCTCCGATTTTCAACCCCTATTCAATCAGCCCCAGCATTTT.

The table lists this clonotype with a few counts. This chain joins TRBV29-1 and TRBJ2-7, with unresolved D. The germline CDR1 and CDR2 sequences are SQVTM and ANQGSEA. Trimming pared 1 base from V and 2 bases from J, leaving 6 bases between. The CDR3 covers 12 residues. The CDR3, as DNA: TGCAGCGTTGAAGGGCGGCCCTACGAGCAGTACTTC. As protein: CSVEGRPYEQYF.

In its sample, this clonotype was seen many times. This chain connects TRBV3-1 to TRBJ2-1; 7 bases line up with TRBD2. The germline CDR1 and CDR2 sequences are LGHDT and YNNKEL (reference sequence). The CDR3 totals 17 residues. The junction had 5 bases not matched to a gene; V was cut back by 0 bases and J by 0 bases. CDR3 loop: CASSQDRREFSYNEQFF. The DNA for the CDR3 is TGTGCCAGCAGCCAAGATAGGCGGGAGTTCTCCTACAATGAGCAGTTCTTC.

This clonotype was seen ten or more times. The chain couples TRBV6-2 or TRBV6-3 to TRBJ2-1; D remains unclear. This CDR3 has 17 residues. The germline V gene encodes CDR1 MNHEY and CDR2 SVGEGT. V was clipped by 5 bases and J by 2 bases, with 19 bases between them. The DNA of the CDR3 is TGTGCCAGCAGTACCACCAGAGCCGTCCGACCCTACAATGAGCAGTTCTTC. Amino acids: CASSTTRAVRPYNEQFF.